This T cell receptor beta chain emerged from a study of blood T cells in healthy people across ages. This clonotype has at least ten counts. Its antigen is currently unknown. Trimming cost V 0 bases and J 2 bases; bases outside gene matches: 7. The germline CDR1 and CDR2 sequences are LGHNA and YSLEER. The CDR3 is made up of 17 amino acids. Study results and limitations: Researchers said unsorted PBMCs prevented a conclusive naive versus antigen-experienced comparison.

It was with a sample-barcoded 5' primer and a J-beta primer mix that a second PCR of roughly 7 to 12 cycles was run. A template-switch adaptor that had 12 random nucleotides put a tag on each cDNA molecule. TCRdb redid the calling of the 5' RACE reads with MiXCR, one entry per CDR3 protein. The sample contains 800,000 or so distinct CDR3 sequences, 20% to 30% of which appear only once. These same records also appear under a second study, on T cells of mothers and their children.

The TCR was taken from a boy younger than 18 in good health. Input material: blood. The V and J genes are TRBV4-3 and TRBJ2-1; 7 nucleotides match TRBD2. CDR3: CASSQDLGGRTYNEQFF. In DNA, the CDR3 is TGCGCCAGCAGCCAAGACCTTGGCGGGAGAACCTACAATGAGCAGTTCTTC.